The T cell receptor beta chain under discussion was sequenced for a study of regulatory T cells in long-lasting Graves disease. Study-wide context: Antithyroid drugs had been given to newly diagnosed Graves' patients for under 3 months.

The authors built TCR beta libraries using iRepertoire HTBI primers and Arm-PCR of CDR3 regions. A single record per CDR3 protein comes from TCRdb applying MiXCR to the multiplex PCR reads. The sample has about 420,000 distinct CDR3 sequences, roughly 17% seen once; the top ten hold 23%. This clonotype was detected only a few times. Time point denoted: newly diagnosed GD, antithyroid drugs for less than 3 months. The TCR library used RNA extracted from PBMCs. The CDR3 is 16 amino acids. Unmatched junction bases numbered 5, after V lost 2 bases and J lost 3 bases. Germline CDR1 and CDR2: SGHDN and FVKESK. The same sample was also used in a study of T cells in Graves' hyperthyroidism and ophthalmopathy. That work contributes: HTBI primers drove first-round RT-PCR of the TCR CDR3.

The sequence derives from a woman aged 18-29 years with Graves disease. The gene calls are TRBV14 and TRBJ2-1; 9 nucleotides line up with TRBD2. The sample consisted of peripheral blood mononuclear cells (PBMCs), taken at new diagnosis, from a patient treated with antithyroid drugs. The chain's CDR3 is CASSQHGTSFYNEQFF. Written as DNA, the CDR3 is TGTGCCAGCAGCCAACATGGGACTAGCTTCTACAATGAGCAGTTCTTC. Full variable domain (remainder filled in from reference TRBV14 and TRBJ2-1): EAGVTQFPSHSVIEKGQTVTLRCDPISGHDNLYWYRRVMGKEIKFLLHFVKESKQDESGMPNNRFLAERTGGTYSTLKVQPAELEDSGVYFCASSQHGTSFYNEQFFGPGTRLTVL.